One and the same sample provided the 32 T cell receptor beta chains below, sequenced in a study of T cell responses to AZD1222 COVID-19 vaccine. Using immunoSEQ multiplex PCR, the repertoire was profiled, and TCRdb retains in-frame clones only, with some absent. The sample carries some 200,000 clones, more than 80% recorded once. The specimen comprised peripheral blood, sampled on day 0 of AZD1222 vaccination. The source is an adult in good health.

The CDR3 here is CASSKGRGGLNYGYTF. DNA for the CDR3: TGTGCCAGCAGCAAAGGCCGGGGGGGACTTAACTATGGCTACACCTTC. This chain joins TRBV28 and TRBJ1-2; maybe TRBD1 (5 bases). This CDR3 has 16 amino acids. The germline V gene encodes CDR1 MDHEN and CDR2 SYDVKM. The V and J ends lost 6 bases and 1 base respectively, with 18 bases between them.

The chain combines TRBV5-8 with TRBJ2-2, with 8 bases matching TRBD1. The CDR3 extends over 14 amino acids. V trimming: 3 bases; J trimming: 5 bases; junction bases outside the gene matches: 3. Germline CDR1 reads SGHTS; CDR2 reads YDEGEE. DNA of the CDR3: TGTGCCAGCAGCTACCAGGGGGCGACCGGGGAGCTGTTTTTT. Amino acid sequence: CASSYQGATGELFF.

V gene TRBV5-5 combines with J gene TRBJ1-5; 11 bases map to TRBD1. J gave up 3 bases and V 4 bases, and 6 bases lay outside the gene matches. The CDR3 spans 16 residues. Germline V gene sequence: CDR1 SGHKS, CDR2 YYEKEE (reference sequence). CDR3 sequence: CASSTGTGGINQPQHF. Here the CDR3 DNA reads TGTGCCAGCAGCACCGGGACAGGGGGGATCAATCAGCCCCAGCATTTT.

The chain joins TRBV12-3 or TRBV12-4 to TRBJ1-4, with 7 bases that match TRBD1. The CDR3 is 13 amino acids. V gave up 3 bases and J gave up 13 bases; unmatched junction bases: 8. CDR3 nucleotides: TGTGCCAGCAGTTTGGGACAGACTTTGGGACTGTTTTTT. This encodes CASSLGQTLGLFF.

This clone has more than one count but fewer than ten. The chain uses TRBV27 and TRBJ1-2, with D possibly matching TRBD1 (5 bases). The CDR3 is made up of 14 amino acids. Trimming cost V 0 bases and J 6 bases, with 11 bases left between them. Germline V gene data show CDR1 as MNHEY and CDR2 as SMNVEV (reference sequence). The chain's CDR3 is CASSLSRGSHGYTF. The CDR3 coding sequence is TGTGCCAGCAGTTTATCGCGGGGGTCTCATGGCTACACCTTC.

The genes are TRBV7-8 and TRBJ1-5; 7 nucleotides line up with TRBD1. CDR1 SGHVS and CDR2 FQNEAQ come from the germline V gene. J was trimmed by 0 bases and V by 5 bases; bases with no gene match: 13. The CDR3 loop spans 18 amino acids. Here the CDR3 DNA reads TGTGCCAGCAGCCGGGACAGCCGAAACGTATATAGCAATCAGCCCCAGCATTTT. Encoded protein: CASSRDSRNVYSNQPQHF.

This chain joins TRBV5-1 and TRBJ2-7; TRBD2 matches 7 bases. The CDR3 is 16 amino acids. CDR1 and CDR2 from the germline V gene are SGHRS and YFSETQ. Unmatched junction bases numbered 7, after V lost 1 base and J lost 0 bases. DNA of the CDR3: TGCGCCAGCAGCTTGATGGGGCGGGGGAGCTCCTACGAGCAGTACTTC. As protein: CASSLMGRGSSYEQYF. Based on the CDR3 plus reference TRBV5-1 and TRBJ2-7, the full variable domain is KAGVTQTPRYLIKTRGQQVTLSCSPISGHRSVSWYQQTPGQGLQFLFEYFSETQRNKGNFPGRFSGRQFSNSRSEMNVSTLELGDSALYLCASSLMGRGSSYEQYFGPGTRLTVT.

The chain couples TRBV6-5 to TRBJ1-6, with D maybe TRBD1 (6 bases). From germline, CDR1 is MNHEY and CDR2 SVGAGI. The CDR3 is made up of 15 amino acids. Trimming took 3 bases from V and 7 from J, leaving 13 bases between them. CDR3: CASSYEAGVNSPLHF. The CDR3 coding sequence is TGTGCCAGCAGTTATGAGGCAGGGGTGAATTCACCCCTCCACTTT.

The count of this clone is one. This chain uses TRBV3-1 (or the pseudogene TRBV3-2) with TRBJ1-1; unclear D gene. Germline V gene lookup returns CDR1 LGHDT and CDR2 YNNKEL (reference sequence). With 0 bases removed from V and 8 bases from J, the gap between germline ends came to 4 bases. CDR3 size: 11 residues. The CDR3 DNA reads as TGTGCCAGCAGCCAAGAAGCGGAAGCTTTCTTT. It yields the protein CASSQEAEAFF.

This chain joins TRBV7-9 and TRBJ1-5; weak D call: TRBD1 (6 bases). Trimming cost V 7 bases and J 5 bases, with 24 bases left between them. Germline CDR1 reads SEHNR; CDR2 reads FQNEAQ (reference sequence). This CDR3 region has 17 residues. Here the CDR3 reads CASTKGGIGVSHQPQHF. Here the CDR3 DNA reads TGTGCCAGCACCAAGGGGGGGATTGGAGTATCCCATCAGCCCCAGCATTTT.

The chain joins TRBV3-1 (or the pseudogene TRBV3-2) to TRBJ1-1, with no clear D. CDR1 LGHDT and CDR2 YNNKEL come from the germline V gene (reference sequence). CDR3 size: 13 residues. The V end lost 1 base, the J end lost 6 bases, and 9 bases lay between the germline ends. Written as DNA, the CDR3 is TGTGCCAGCAGCCAAGTTGTGTCAGCTGAAGCTTTCTTT. Its protein is CASSQVVSAEAFF.

This clone has only one observation. The chain combines TRBV30 with TRBJ2-2, with a weak D call TRBD2 (5 bases). Trimming stripped 2 bases from V and 1 base from J, with 11 bases between. The CDR3 covers 15 residues. Germline CDR1 is GTSNPN and CDR2 is SVGIG (reference sequence). CDR3 sequence reads: CAWSRRRVNTGELFF. Written as DNA, the CDR3 is TGTGCCTGGAGTCGTCGGCGGGTGAACACCGGGGAGCTGTTTTTT.

V and J are TRBV7-7 and TRBJ2-2; 8 nucleotides agree with TRBD2. CDR1 and CDR2 from the germline V gene are SSHAT and FNYEAQ (reference sequence). The CDR3 totals 14 residues. Trimming cost V 5 bases and J 5 bases; bases outside gene matches: 4. The CDR3 sequence is CASSPGGITGELFF. CDR3 sequence (DNA): TGTGCCAGCAGCCCGGGGGGGATTACCGGGGAGCTGTTTTTT. Full variable domain (missing parts from reference TRBV7-7 and TRBJ2-2): GAGVSQSPRYKVTKRGQDVTLRCDPISSHATLYWYQQALGQGPEFLTYFNYEAQPDKSGLPSDRFSAERPEGSISTLTIQRTEQRDSAMYRCASSPGGITGELFFGEGSRLTVL.

The V and J genes are TRBV19 and TRBJ2-5; 10 bases map to TRBD1. V was pared by 5 bases and J by 6 bases, with 6 bases of the junction left unmatched. Germline CDR1 is LNHDA and CDR2 is SQIVND (reference sequence). The CDR3 is 14 residues long. The CDR3, as DNA: TGTGCCAGTAGTGAGACAGGGGGCGCGAAGACCCAGTACTTC. Protein product: CASSETGGAKTQYF.

The chain uses TRBV5-1 and TRBJ1-1, with 7 bases fitting TRBD1. Germline CDR1 reads SGHRS; CDR2 reads YFSETQ. V lost 4 bases to trimming and J lost 4 bases; unmatched junction nucleotides: 19. The length of the CDR3 is 18 residues. In nucleotides, the CDR3 is TGCGCCAGCAGCCCCCCCCCGACAGGGAAGTTCCTGTTCACTGAAGCTTTCTTT. Protein: CASSPPPTGKFLFTEAFF. Full variable domain (rest looked up from reference TRBV5-1 and TRBJ1-1): KAGVTQTPRYLIKTRGQQVTLSCSPISGHRSVSWYQQTPGQGLQFLFEYFSETQRNKGNFPGRFSGRQFSNSRSEMNVSTLELGDSALYLCASSPPPTGKFLFTEAFFGQGTRLTVV.

The V call is TRBV7-6, the J call TRBJ2-1, with a tentative D call TRBD2 (6 bases). V lost 5 bases and J lost 5, with 16 bases in between. Germline CDR1 reads SGHVS; CDR2 reads FNYEAQ. The CDR3 length is 15 residues. The CDR3 loop reads CASSARTKQDNEQFF. CDR3 coding DNA: TGTGCCAGCAGCGCTCGGACTAAGCAAGACAATGAGCAGTTCTTC.

The chain is built from TRBV5-1 and TRBJ1-2, with 9 bases fitting TRBD1. Trimming cost V 0 bases and J 4 bases; bases outside gene matches: 4. This CDR3 contains 15 residues. The germline V gene encodes CDR1 SGHRS and CDR2 YFSETQ. The CDR3 sequence is CASSLGDREAYGYTF. CDR3 in DNA: TGCGCCAGCAGCTTGGGGGACAGGGAGGCCTATGGCTACACCTTC.

This clone was counted a few times. This chain joins TRBV4-1 and TRBJ2-7; 7 bases align to TRBD2. V lost 0 bases, J lost 2 bases, and 10 bases stayed unmatched. The length of the CDR3 is 17 residues. In germline, CDR1 is MGHRA, CDR2 YSYEKL. The CDR3 spells CASSQDHGREYTYEQYF. The DNA for the CDR3 is TGCGCCAGCAGCCAAGATCATGGGCGGGAGTACACCTACGAGCAGTACTTC.

This rearrangement joins TRBV12-3 or TRBV12-4 to TRBJ2-5; D gene ambiguous. The V gene lost 6 bases and the J gene lost 1 base, with 9 bases spanning the gap. CDR3 length: 13 amino acids. CDR3: CASSLWAQETQYF. The CDR3 DNA reads TGTGCCAGCAGCCTCTGGGCCCAAGAGACCCAGTACTTC.

The chain has TRBV4-1 and TRBJ1-2, with 8 bases fitting TRBD1. The length of the CDR3 is 15 residues. Germline CDR1 and CDR2: MGHRA and YSYEKL. The J segment lost 7 bases and the V segment lost 1 base, leaving 8 bases of the junction unmatched. The CDR3 DNA reads as TGCGCCAGCAGCCAAGGGACAGGGAATGACGGTGGCTACACCTTC. This encodes CASSQGTGNDGGYTF.

This chain joins TRBV19 and TRBJ1-1; D is possibly TRBD1 (5 bases). The germline V and J ends were trimmed by 6 bases and 5 bases, with 7 bases remaining between them. There are 11 residues in the CDR3. Germline V CDR1 and CDR2: LNHDA, SQIVND (reference sequence). CDR3 residues: CASSQGTEAFF. The CDR3 coding sequence is TGTGCCAGTAGCCAGGGAACTGAAGCTTTCTTT.

As for this clone: In the same sample, other DNA sequences code for this CDR3. The J gene is TRBJ1-2, the V gene TRBV6-5, with TRBD1 matching over 7 bases. The CDR3 is made up of 13 amino acids. The V gene's germline CDR1 is MNHEY and CDR2 SVGAGI. The J segment lost 3 bases and the V segment lost 5 bases, leaving 3 bases of the junction unmatched. The CDR3 DNA follows: TGTGCCAGCAGTCCAGGGGGGGACTATGGCTACACCTTC. Translation gives CASSPGGDYGYTF.

The chain joins TRBV7-7 to TRBJ2-1; TRBD2 matches at 9 bases. Germline-derived CDR1 and CDR2 are SSHAT and FNYEAQ (reference sequence). The CDR3 sequence is 15 residues long. The junction had 7 bases not matched to a gene; V was cut back by 2 bases and J by 8 bases. CDR3 protein: CASSLSLAGYDEQFF. The CDR3 nucleotides are TGTGCCAGCAGCTTATCGCTAGCGGGGTATGATGAGCAGTTCTTC.

V gene TRBV5-4 combines with J gene TRBJ1-5; TRBD1 is a possible D gene (6 bases). The CDR3 consists of 15 residues. V was shortened by 0 bases and J by 6 bases, with 13 bases between the two germline ends. Germline V lookup: CDR1 SGHNT, CDR2 YYREEE (reference sequence). The CDR3 DNA reads TGTGCCAGCAGCTTGGCCCCAGGGGCGGCTCAGCCCCAGCATTTT. Amino acids: CASSLAPGAAQPQHF.

This chain uses TRBV6-6 with TRBJ2-3; TRBD1 aligns across 7 bases. The germline gives CDR1 MNHNY, CDR2 SVGAGI (reference sequence). CDR3 size: 15 residues. J was trimmed by 3 bases and V by 4 bases; bases with no gene match: 7. CDR3 amino acids: CASSSQGQPTDTQYF. In nucleotides, the CDR3 is TGTGCCAGCAGTTCCCAGGGACAGCCGACAGATACGCAGTATTTT.

The rearrangement links TRBV5-4 to TRBJ2-3; D is undetermined. The CDR3 extends over 14 amino acids. V lost 4 bases and J lost 0, with 9 bases in between. In germline, CDR1 is SGHNT, CDR2 YYREEE (reference sequence). The CDR3, as DNA: TGTGCCAGCAGCCTCGGACCCAGCACAGATACGCAGTATTTT. Amino acid sequence: CASSLGPSTDTQYF.

The chain joins TRBV27 to TRBJ1-5, with a weak D call TRBD1 (5 bases). From germline, CDR1 is MNHEY and CDR2 SMNVEV (reference sequence). Deletions cut 5 bases from V and 1 base from J, with 6 bases between. This CDR3 region has 13 residues. The CDR3: CASSRDSNQPQHF. The DNA of the CDR3 is TGTGCCAGCAGTCGGGACAGCAATCAGCCCCAGCATTTT.

The chain employs TRBV6-5 and TRBJ1-1, with no clear D. Germline V lookup: CDR1 MNHEY, CDR2 SVGAGI. Trimming shortened V by 6 bases and J by 1 base, and 9 bases separated the two germline ends. The CDR3 loop spans 13 amino acids. The chain's CDR3 is CASSLTSNTEAFF. As DNA, the CDR3 is TGTGCCAGCAGCCTAACATCGAACACTGAAGCTTTCTTT.

This chain uses TRBV5-1 with TRBJ2-3; no clear D gene. Germline V CDR1 and CDR2: SGHRS, YFSETQ. The length of the CDR3 is 12 residues. V was trimmed by 0 bases and J by 10 bases, leaving 9 bases between them. The CDR3 here is CASSLEGAAQYF. The DNA of the CDR3 is TGCGCCAGCAGCTTGGAAGGAGCCGCGCAGTATTTT.

This sequence joins TRBV10-3 and TRBJ1-2; TRBD1 aligns across 9 bases. Germline trimming cut 6 bases from V and 5 bases from J; bases unmatched to any gene: 7. Looked up from germline, CDR1 is ENHRY and CDR2 is SYGVKD. This CDR3 contains 14 residues. CDR3 loop: CAIRPTGTGYGYTF. In DNA form, the CDR3 reads TGTGCCATCAGACCCACCGGGACAGGGTATGGCTACACCTTC.

The rearrangement links TRBV10-3 to TRBJ1-1; 7 positions match TRBD1. CDR3 length: 14 amino acids. V shed 11 bases and J 0 bases; nucleotides not matched to a gene: 9. Germline-derived CDR1 and CDR2 are ENHRY and SYGVKD. This CDR3 is CAAGQAPMNTEAFF. Written as DNA, the CDR3 is TGTGCCGCTGGACAGGCGCCAATGAACACTGAAGCTTTCTTT.

This sequence joins TRBV27 and TRBJ1-3; 7 positions match TRBD1. V was clipped by 3 bases and J by 2 bases; unmatched bases: 1. The CDR3 covers 14 residues. The germline V gene encodes CDR1 MNHEY and CDR2 SMNVEV (reference sequence). CDR3 residues: CASSFQGAGNTIYF. The CDR3 coding sequence is TGTGCCAGCAGTTTTCAGGGGGCTGGAAACACCATATATTTT.